This TCR beta chain was captured in a study of beta chain features in type 1 diabetes. In the study overall: Age, gender and cell yields were alike across patients and healthy donors. The study examined 107,917,701 sorted cells across all samples. Regarding the study as a whole: cDNA sequencing could over-represent cells with high TCR expression.

Every single donor gave one heparinised blood draw, and these averaged roughly 100 mL. Concerning this clone itself: No antigen is known for it.

This CDR3 has 14 amino acids. V was cut by 2 bases and J by 7 bases, with 12 bases left in between. Germline CDR1 reads SGHTS; CDR2 reads YDEGEE. Since all of the isolated RNA was reverse transcribed, expressed TCRB transcripts were what got sequenced. Profiled with immunoSEQ multiplex PCR; TCRdb holds only in-frame clones, not every one. The sample contains fewer than 650,000 clones, about 14% of which appear only once. The source is a man aged 18 to 29 in good health. This chain joins TRBV5-8 and TRBJ1-4; the D gene is possibly TRBD1 (5 bases). The sample consisted of naive CD4+ T cells from blood. The DNA for the CDR3 is TGTGCCAGCAGCTTTCGTCCGAGGGGTGAAAAACTGTTTTTT. Residues: CASSFRPRGEKLFF.